One and the same sample provided the 15 T cell receptor beta chains below, sequenced in a study of cytomegalovirus exposure and HLA in healthy donors. PCR employed 60 Vbeta and 13 Jbeta primers. Assay used: immunoSEQ multiplex PCR; TCRdb lists only in-frame clones, some missing. The sample shows 300,000 or so clones, about four fifths of them seen only once. Sequencing was performed on PBMCs. These receptors all stem from a woman aged 40 to 50 in good health and CMV-seropositive.

V and J are TRBV6-5 and TRBJ2-7; TRBD2 agrees at 14 bases. J was trimmed by 4 bases and V by 6 bases; bases with no gene match: 5. This CDR3 has 15 amino acids. Germline lookup yields CDR1 MNHEY and CDR2 SVGAGI. The CDR3 DNA sequence: TGTGCCAGCAGCTTGACTAGCGGGAGGGGGTACGAGCAGTACTTC. Protein: CASSLTSGRGYEQYF.

The chain combines TRBV6-5 with TRBJ2-1; 9 nucleotides line up with TRBD2. Trimming removed 8 bases from V and 6 bases from J; junction bases left unmatched: 8. The germline V gene encodes CDR1 MNHEY and CDR2 SVGAGI. This CDR3 spans 14 amino acids. This CDR3 is CASSRREGLNEQFF. DNA for the CDR3: TGTGCCAGCTCCCGGCGGGAGGGCCTCAATGAGCAGTTCTTC.

The chain combines TRBV4-1 with TRBJ1-4, with D perhaps matching TRBD1 (6 bases). The CDR3 runs 15 residues. The germline V gene has CDR1 MGHRA and CDR2 YSYEKL. Deletions cut 3 bases from V and 8 bases from J, with 16 bases between. The DNA for the CDR3 is TGCGCCAGCAGCCAGGCCAGGGACAAGGGAGAAAAACTGTTTTTT. It encodes CASSQARDKGEKLFF.

The V gene is TRBV30, the J gene TRBJ2-1; 14 positions match TRBD2. The CDR3 is 17 amino acids. Trimming took 6 bases from V and 2 from J; bases not matched to a gene: 9. Germline loops: CDR1 GTSNPN, CDR2 SVGIG (reference sequence). Here the CDR3 reads CACSRLAGGPPYNEQFF. As DNA, the CDR3 is TGTGCCTGTTCTCGACTAGCGGGAGGGCCTCCCTACAATGAGCAGTTCTTC.

The chain uses TRBV5-1 and TRBJ1-4, with 12 bases aligning to TRBD1. The V and J ends lost 5 bases and 8 bases, in that order; junction bases with no gene match: 10. Germline assignment: CDR1 SGHRS and CDR2 YFSETQ. CDR3 length equals 16 residues. CDR3 bases: TGCGCCAGCAGTTATGGAACCGGGACAGGGGGCGAAAAACTGTTTTTT. It specifies CASSYGTGTGGEKLFF.

The V gene is TRBV6-4, the J gene TRBJ2-1; no clear D. Per germline, CDR1 MRHNA and CDR2 SNTAGT. This CDR3 spans 14 amino acids. V lost 7 bases and J lost 4, with 14 bases in between. For the CDR3, the DNA is TGTGCCAGCAAACCAGAGAACTATTACAATGAGCAGTTCTTC. It specifies CASKPENYYNEQFF.

This clone was observed once. The chain links TRBV2 to TRBJ1-5; maybe TRBD1 (5 bases). CDR1 is SNHLY, CDR2 FYNNEI, per germline. V gave up 6 bases and J gave up 2 bases, with 17 bases separating them. The CDR3 totals 16 residues. The CDR3 protein is CASSATGVVGNQPQHF. The CDR3 region has the DNA TGTGCCAGCAGCGCCACGGGGGTCGTTGGCAATCAGCCCCAGCATTTT.

The V call is TRBV6-5, the J call TRBJ2-3; 7 positions match TRBD2. This CDR3 has 15 amino acids. Unmatched junction bases numbered 15, after V lost 4 bases and J lost 11 bases. Germline V gene sequence: CDR1 MNHEY, CDR2 SVGAGI. The CDR3 DNA sequence: TGTGCCAGCAGTTTGTTGGGAGGGGCCCCCACAGGGCAGTATTTT. This gives the protein CASSLLGGAPTGQYF.

With regard to this clone: This sample includes further DNA sequences coding for the same CDR3. This rearrangement joins TRBV7-3 to TRBJ2-2, with TRBD2 matching 7 bases. V gave up 2 bases and J gave up 4 bases; unmatched junction bases: 10. The V gene's germline CDR1 is SGHTA and CDR2 FQGTGA. The CDR3 sequence is 17 residues long. The CDR3 DNA reads TGTGCCAGCAGCTTAGGGCCATCCGGGAGGAGCACCGGGGAGCTGTTTTTT. Its translation is CASSLGPSGRSTGELFF.

The rearrangement links TRBV2 to TRBJ2-2, with 9 bases that match TRBD1. This CDR3 is built from 15 residues. CDR1 and CDR2 from the germline V gene are SNHLY and FYNNEI. Losses at the gene ends were 6 bases for V and 0 bases for J; bases not matched to a gene: 2. CDR3 protein: CASRGDRANTGELFF. The CDR3 DNA is TGTGCCAGCAGGGGGGACAGGGCGAACACCGGGGAGCTGTTTTTT.

The chain carries TRBV6-6 and TRBJ2-5, with a possible D match to TRBD2 (7 bases). TRBJ2-7 matches the DNA end more closely, so the J call is doubtful. The CDR3 length is 14 residues. The germline CDR1 and CDR2 sequences are MNHNY and SVGAGI (reference sequence). The CDR3 here is CASPGGDTSYEQYF. The CDR3 DNA is TGTGCCAGCCCTGGGGGGGACACCTCCTACGAGCAGTACTTC.

J is TRBJ1-1 and V is TRBV20-1; 9 bases align to TRBD1. With 6 bases clipped from V and 11 bases from J, the junction kept 7 bases outside the gene matches. Germline-derived CDR1 and CDR2 are DFQATT and SNEGSKA (reference sequence). The CDR3 contains 11 residues. This CDR3 reads CSARGQGGAFF. The CDR3 bases are TGCAGTGCCCGGGGACAGGGAGGCGCTTTCTTT.

The rearrangement links TRBV4-1 to TRBJ2-2; 8 bases are a match to TRBD1. CDR3 length: 16 amino acids. Germline V gene data show CDR1 as MGHRA and CDR2 as YSYEKL. V lost 3 bases, J lost 2 bases, and 5 bases stayed unmatched. For the CDR3, the DNA is TGCGCCAGCAGCCACGAGACAGGGGCAAACACCGGGGAGCTGTTTTTT. Translation gives CASSHETGANTGELFF.

For this clone: The sample holds other DNA sequences that translate to the same CDR3. V is TRBV6-5 and J is TRBJ2-1; 9 nucleotides agree with TRBD1. V lost 0 bases to trimming and J lost 4 bases; unmatched junction nucleotides: 1. Looked up from germline, CDR1 is MNHEY and CDR2 is SVGAGI. The CDR3 is made up of 15 amino acids. Written as DNA, the CDR3 is TGTGCCAGCAGTTACTCCGGACAGGGGTACAATGAGCAGTTCTTC. This sequence encodes CASSYSGQGYNEQFF.

The rearrangement links TRBV30 to TRBJ2-1; D is possibly TRBD1 (6 bases). CDR3 length: 12 amino acids. V was trimmed by 2 bases and J by 8 bases, leaving 10 bases between them. The V gene's germline CDR1 is GTSNPN and CDR2 SVGIG (reference sequence). The CDR3 DNA follows: TGTGCCTGGAGTTGGGGGCGCGATGAGCAGTTCTTC. Protein sequence: CAWSWGRDEQFF.